The present entry profiles one T cell receptor (beta chain) with its context. Its antigen is not identified. Clones were read by immunoSEQ multiplex PCR, and TCRdb kept only the in-frame ones, dropping some. The sample yields around 130,000 clones, about 94% seen once. This sample is part of a study of T cell responses to AZD1222 COVID-19 vaccine. Across the whole study: Second doses at about 4 or about 12 weeks were pooled.

Trimming cost V 3 bases and J 7 bases, with 10 bases left between them. This CDR3 comprises 12 residues. Findings of the study overall: Regions left unmutated in variants are reportedly the target of nearly half of spike-specific TCRs. It was only after the peak T cell response that any repertoires were sampled. The sample set comprised mostly white British donors with more females, and clonal diversity was possibly underestimated.

The source is an adult in good health. The chain combines TRBV12-3 or TRBV12-4 with TRBJ2-7; a possible D gene is TRBD2 (5 bases). This sample comprised peripheral blood, obtained on day 0 of AZD1222 vaccination. The CDR3 DNA follows: TGTGCCAGCAGTTTCCGACGGGGTGAGCAGTACTTC. This translates into CASSFRRGEQYF.